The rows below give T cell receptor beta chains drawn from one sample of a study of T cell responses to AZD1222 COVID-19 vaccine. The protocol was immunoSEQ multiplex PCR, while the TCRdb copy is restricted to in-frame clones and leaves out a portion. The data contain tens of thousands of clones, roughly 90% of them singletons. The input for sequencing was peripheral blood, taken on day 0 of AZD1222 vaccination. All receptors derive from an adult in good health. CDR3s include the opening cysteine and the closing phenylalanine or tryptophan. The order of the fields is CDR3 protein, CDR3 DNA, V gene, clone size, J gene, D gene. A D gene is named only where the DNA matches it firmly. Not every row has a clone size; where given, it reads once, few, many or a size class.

CASSYAGAGANVLTF | TGTGCCAGCAGTTACGCCGGGGCTGGGGCCAACGTCCTGACTTTC | TRBV6-5 | . | TRBJ2-6 | .
CASSQNTEAFFGYSTEAFF | . | TRBV14 | . | TRBJ1-1 | .
CASSLEMGQESPLHF | TGTGCCAGCAGCCTCGAGATGGGGCAGGAATCACCCCTCCACTTT | TRBV4-2 | . | TRBJ1-6 | .
CASSYKAGSPISSGNTIYF | TGTGCCAGCAGCTATAAGGCGGGGTCGCCAATTAGCTCTGGAAACACCATATATTTT | TRBV28 | . | TRBJ1-3 | .
CASSLEGGLNNQPQHF | TGTGCCAGCTCCCTAGAGGGAGGGCTCAACAATCAGCCCCAGCATTTT | TRBV18 | . | TRBJ1-5 | .
CASSLAATQYF | TGTGCCAGCAGCTTAGCGGCGACCCAGTACTTC | TRBV12-3/TRBV12-4 | . | TRBJ2-5 | .
CASSSTGQGRTEAFF | TGTGCCAGCAGTTCTACTGGACAGGGGAGGACTGAAGCTTTCTTT | TRBV28 | . | TRBJ1-1 | TRBD1
CASSLGSGNTEAFF | TGTGCCAGCAGCTTAGGATCGGGGAACACTGAAGCTTTCTTT | TRBV9 | . | TRBJ1-1 | .
CSVEPGLIQETQYF | TGCAGCGTAGAACCGGGCCTAATCCAAGAGACCCAGTACTTC | TRBV29-1 | . | TRBJ2-5 | .
CATSDRQGSYGYTF | TGTGCCACCAGTGATCGACAGGGTTCCTATGGCTACACCTTC | TRBV24-1 | . | TRBJ1-2 | TRBD1
CASSPGQTHSNQPQHF | TGTGCCAGCTCACCAGGACAGACCCATAGCAATCAGCCCCAGCATTTT | TRBV18 | . | TRBJ1-5 | .
CAISDGYSNQPQHF | TGTGCCATCAGTGATGGATATAGCAATCAGCCCCAGCATTTT | TRBV10-3 | . | TRBJ1-5 | .
CASHRGNEQFF | TGTGCCAGCCACAGGGGGAATGAGCAGTTCTTC | TRBV25-1 | few | TRBJ2-1 | TRBD1
CASSPPGWTVNTEAFF | TGTGCCAGCTCGCCACCGGGGTGGACAGTAAACACTGAAGCTTTCTTT | TRBV18 | . | TRBJ1-1 | .
CASSLEVDYGYTF | TGTGCCAGCAGCTTAGAGGTCGACTATGGCTACACCTTC | TRBV7-9 | few | TRBJ1-2 | .
CASSDRGSGNTIYF | TGTGCCAGCAGCGATAGAGGCTCTGGAAACACCATATATTTT | TRBV11-2 | . | TRBJ1-3 | .
CASSFPTYEQYF | TGTGCCAGCAGTTTCCCTACCTACGAGCAGTACTTC | TRBV28 | . | TRBJ2-7 | .
CASRPMGMGQVSSYEQYF | TGCGCCAGCAGACCGATGGGGATGGGACAGGTGAGCTCCTACGAGCAGTACTTC | TRBV5-1 | . | TRBJ2-7 | TRBD1
CASGPDREKNQPQHF | TGCGCCAGCGGGCCGGACAGGGAAAAGAATCAGCCCCAGCATTTT | TRBV5-1 | . | TRBJ1-5 | TRBD1
CASRVLRLGGNEQFF | TGTGCCAGCCGGGTACTACGATTGGGGGGCAATGAGCAGTTCTTC | TRBV2 | . | TRBJ2-1 | .
CASSLKTPGRGTEAFF | TGCGCCAGCAGCTTGAAAACCCCGGGACGGGGAACTGAAGCTTTCTTT | TRBV5-1 | . | TRBJ1-1 | .
CASTGVAGELFF | TGTGCCAGCACAGGGGTGGCCGGGGAGCTGTTTTTT | TRBV2 | . | TRBJ2-2 | .
CASSPDGSYEQYF | TGCGCCAGCAGCCCCGACGGGTCCTACGAGCAGTACTTC | TRBV5-1 | . | TRBJ2-7 | .
CASSSERRGLASSYNEQFF | TGTGCCAGCAGCTCAGAGCGCCGGGGACTAGCGAGCTCCTACAATGAGCAGTTCTTC | TRBV7-9 | . | TRBJ2-1 | TRBD2
CASSLYAQDTQYF | TGCGCCAGCAGCTTGTACGCGCAGGATACGCAGTATTTT | TRBV5-1 | . | TRBJ2-3 | .
CASSQTQDEQFF | TGTGCCAGCAGTCAAACGCAAGATGAGCAGTTCTTC | TRBV28 | . | TRBJ2-1 | .
CASSVAGGSNSPLHF | TGTGCCAGCAGTGTGGCGGGGGGCAGCAATTCACCCCTCCACTTT | TRBV2 | few | TRBJ1-6 | .
CASSQEGGTGGSPLHF | TGTGCCAGCAGCCAAGAGGGAGGGACAGGGGGTTCACCCCTCCACTTT | TRBV3-1/TRBV3-2 | . | TRBJ1-6 | TRBD1
CASSPRTETNTGELFF | TGTGCCAGCAGCCCTCGGACAGAGACGAACACCGGGGAGCTGTTTTTT | TRBV9 | once | TRBJ2-2 | .
CASSEEGLSNQPQHF | TGTGCCAGCAGTGAAGAGGGACTCAGCAATCAGCCCCAGCATTTT | TRBV2 | . | TRBJ1-5 | .
CASSIPRTGGLLENTEAFF | TGTGCCAGCAGCATTCCTAGGACAGGGGGTCTTCTGGAAAACACTGAAGCTTTCTTT | TRBV7-2 | . | TRBJ1-1 | TRBD1
CASSVFSGVEAFF | TGTGCCAGCAGCGTTTTTTCGGGGGTTGAAGCTTTCTTT | TRBV9 | . | TRBJ1-1 | .
CASSLRPSDNEQFF | TGTGCCAGCAGCTTAAGGCCTAGCGACAATGAGCAGTTCTTC | TRBV7-9 | . | TRBJ2-1 | .
CASSFRTSGSATGELFF | TGCGCCAGCAGCTTCCGGACTAGCGGGAGTGCCACCGGGGAGCTGTTTTTT | TRBV5-1 | . | TRBJ2-2 | TRBD2
CASSSMREPQHF | TGTGCCAGCAGCTCGATGCGGGAGCCCCAGCATTTT | TRBV6-5 | . | TRBJ1-5 | .
CAWIGWNTEAFF | TGTGCCTGGATTGGGTGGAACACTGAAGCTTTCTTT | TRBV30 | . | TRBJ1-1 | .
CASSVRQGVFEQYF | TGTGCCAGCTCTGTACGACAGGGGGTATTCGAGCAGTACTTC | TRBV18 | . | TRBJ2-7 | TRBD1